The clone carrying this T cell receptor beta chain was counted many times. TCRdb called the 5' RACE reads again in MiXCR, with one record for every CDR3 protein. Altogether 150,000 to 250,000 distinct CDR3 sequences are present, roughly 13% being singletons, with the ten largest covering 16%. The record originates from a study of CD8 T cells in ankylosing spondylitis. This CDR3 has 11 residues. V lost 4 bases, J lost 9 bases, and 0 bases stayed unmatched. Germline CDR1 is MNHEY and CDR2 is SMNVEV (reference sequence). This TCR came from a male donor with ankylosing spondylitis or in good health (not recorded which). The V call is TRBV27, the J call TRBJ2-1; TRBD2 matches at 7 bases. The sequenced sample consisted of blood, either unsorted or a sorted T cell fraction (not recorded which). CDR3 sequence: CASSWGGEQFF. The DNA for the CDR3 is TGTGCCAGCAGTTGGGGGGGTGAGCAGTTCTTC.